Following are 21 T cell receptor beta chains from one sample sequenced in a study of blood T cell repertoires in COVID-19. Only in-frame clones appear in the TCRdb table, and some are missing; sequencing was by immunoSEQ multiplex PCR. The sample includes just over 300,000 clones, approximately 83% of them seen just once. The sequencing input was PBMCs or T cells enriched from blood (not recorded which). The receptors originated from a man aged 25 to 40 who had recovered from COVID-19.

The V call is TRBV24-1, the J call TRBJ2-7, with TRBD1 identical over 9 bases. After removal of 4 bases from V and 5 bases from J, the junction contained 8 bases not matched to a gene. This CDR3 has 15 residues. Per germline, CDR1 KGHDR and CDR2 SFDVKD. The CDR3 reads CATSDSGTGWNEQYF. The DNA of the CDR3 is TGTGCCACCAGTGACTCCGGGACAGGGTGGAACGAGCAGTACTTC.

The rearrangement uses TRBV18 and TRBJ2-7, with TRBD1 matching 9 bases. CDR3 length: 16 amino acids. Germline V lookup: CDR1 KGHSH, CDR2 LQKENI. The trim removed 3 bases at V and 7 bases at J, leaving 13 bases unmatched. The CDR3 reads CASSPSSGTGPWEQYF. The CDR3 DNA reads as TGTGCCAGCTCACCGTCCTCCGGGACAGGGCCTTGGGAGCAGTACTTC.

V usage is TRBV4-1 and J usage is TRBJ1-5; TRBD1 matches 9 bases. The CDR3 extends over 13 amino acids. After removal of 5 bases from V and 10 bases from J, the junction contained 6 bases not matched to a gene. Germline V CDR1 and CDR2: MGHRA, YSYEKL. The CDR3 DNA follows: TGCGCCAGCAGCAGGGACAGGGAGAAACCCCAGCATTTT. Its protein product is CASSRDREKPQHF.

This chain uses TRBV6-5 with TRBJ2-7; TRBD1 matches at 8 bases. Germline V gene sequence: CDR1 MNHEY, CDR2 SVGAGI. The CDR3 has 14 amino acids. With V trimmed by 1 base and J by 1 base, 0 bases remained unmatched. The CDR3 DNA reads TGTGCCAGCAGTTACTGGACAGGGTCCTACGAGCAGTACTTC. Protein product: CASSYWTGSYEQYF.

The chain joins TRBV3-1 (or the pseudogene TRBV3-2) to TRBJ1-4; 7 bases are a match to TRBD1. The J segment lost 4 bases and the V segment lost 7 bases, leaving 9 bases of the junction unmatched. The CDR3 spans 15 residues. Looked up from germline, CDR1 is LGHDT and CDR2 is YNNKEL (reference sequence). CDR3 loop: CASKRAGGLNEKLFF. CDR3 DNA: TGTGCCAGCAAAAGGGCAGGGGGTCTTAATGAAAAACTGTTTTTT.

The CDR3: CASSLATSTGQGNTIYF. The CDR3 nucleotides are TGTGCCAGCAGCTTGGCCACCTCGACAGGGCAGGGCAACACCATATATTTT. The rearrangement links TRBV5-5 to TRBJ1-3; 7 nucleotides align to TRBD1. The CDR3 has 17 residues. The V gene end was trimmed by 0 bases and the J gene end by 7 bases; junction bases not matched to a gene: 13. CDR1 and CDR2 from the germline V gene are SGHKS and YYEKEE (reference sequence).

Turning to this clone: The junction and the germline gene differ at one end; a read error may be behind it. The chain links TRBV7-7 to TRBJ2-2; TRBD2 aligns across 8 bases. CDR3 length: 17 amino acids. CDR1 is SSHAT and CDR2 is FNYEAQ in the germline V gene (reference sequence). The CDR3 DNA reads as TGTGCTAGCAGCTTCCCGGGACGGGGGGGTCAAACCGGGGAGCTGTTTTTT. It specifies CASSFPGRGGQTGELFF.

This chain uses TRBV4-1 with TRBJ1-3, with D perhaps matching TRBD1 (6 bases). Germline loops: CDR1 MGHRA, CDR2 YSYEKL. CDR3 length: 18 amino acids. The ends were cut back, 4 bases at V and 0 bases at J, with 19 bases in the middle. The CDR3 DNA reads as TGCGCCAGCAGCCGCCATATGACCGAGACAGGCTCTGGAAACACCATATATTTT. This encodes CASSRHMTETGSGNTIYF.

This chain uses TRBV3-1 (or the pseudogene TRBV3-2) with TRBJ2-7, with a weak D call TRBD2 (6 bases). V lost 3 bases to trimming and J lost 3 bases, with 15 bases between them. The germline V gene has CDR1 LGHDT and CDR2 YNNKEL (reference sequence). CDR3 length: 15 residues. CDR3 bases: TGTGCCAGCAGCCAGGGGCCTAGGCGGGACTACGAGCAGTACTTC. Protein: CASSQGPRRDYEQYF.

The chain's CDR3 is CAIRPQGAPYNEQFF. CDR3 DNA: TGTGCCATCAGACCTCAGGGGGCCCCCTACAATGAGCAGTTCTTC. The rearrangement uses TRBV10-3 and TRBJ2-1, with 8 bases lining up with TRBD1. Losses at the gene ends were 6 bases for V and 2 bases for J; bases not matched to a gene: 6. Germline V gives CDR1 ENHRY, CDR2 SYGVKD. This CDR3 spans 15 amino acids.

The chain has TRBV27 and TRBJ1-4; 8 nucleotides match TRBD1. Germline values: CDR1 MNHEY, CDR2 SMNVEV (reference sequence). The CDR3 spans 16 residues. V dropped 5 bases and J dropped 10; count of bases not matched to a gene: 15. The CDR3: CASSLNENRGRVKLFF. For the CDR3, the DNA is TGTGCCAGCAGTCTCAACGAAAACAGGGGGAGGGTAAAACTGTTTTTT. Together with reference TRBV27 and TRBJ1-4, the CDR3 gives the full variable domain: EAQVTQNPRYLITVTGKKLTVTCSQNMNHEYMSWYRQDPGLGLRQIYYSMNVEVTDKGDVPEGYKVSRKEKRNFPLILESPSPNQTSLYFCASSLNENRGRVKLFFGSGTQLSVL.

The chain carries TRBV4-1 and TRBJ1-3; 10 bases line up with TRBD1. There are 16 residues in the CDR3. Germline CDR1 reads MGHRA; CDR2 reads YSYEKL. Germline trimming cut 1 base from V and 4 bases from J; bases unmatched to any gene: 4. Here the CDR3 DNA reads TGCGCCAGCAGCCAAGGACAGGGGGCCAGAGGAAACACCATATATTTT. It is translated as CASSQGQGARGNTIYF.

The J gene is TRBJ2-3, the V gene TRBV12-3 or TRBV12-4, with D maybe TRBD1 (6 bases). The V end lost 5 bases, the J end lost 3 bases, and 6 bases lay between the germline ends. The CDR3 runs to 12 residues. CDR3 residues: CASSGQTDTQYF. For the CDR3, the DNA is TGTGCCAGCAGTGGACAGACAGATACGCAGTATTTT.

The V call is TRBV7-2, the J call TRBJ2-2; D remains unclear. This CDR3 has 13 residues. With 3 bases removed from V and 3 bases from J, the gap between germline ends came to 5 bases. Germline V CDR1 and CDR2: SGHTA, FQGNSA. The CDR3 protein is CASSLAHTGELFF. In DNA, the CDR3 is TGTGCCAGCAGCTTGGCCCACACCGGGGAGCTGTTTTTT.

The genes are TRBV7-8 and TRBJ1-2, with D possibly matching TRBD1 (5 bases). CDR1 is SGHVS, CDR2 FQNEAQ, per germline. V was pared by 1 base and J by 4 bases, with 7 bases between. The CDR3 spans 13 residues. As DNA, the CDR3 is TGTGCCAGCAGCTTAGGGGGCGGCTATGGCTACACCTTC. Translation: CASSLGGGYGYTF.

The rearrangement links TRBV18 to TRBJ1-2; unclear D gene. This CDR3 region has 15 residues. Germline V gene lookup returns CDR1 KGHSH and CDR2 LQKENI. V was trimmed by 0 bases and J by 4 bases, leaving 12 bases between them. The CDR3 DNA reads TGTGCCAGCTCACCACCGGGGTTAGGGAGCTATGGCTACACCTTC. This sequence encodes CASSPPGLGSYGYTF. Filled out from reference TRBV18 and TRBJ1-2, the complete variable domain reads NAGVMQNPRHLVRRRGQEARLRCSPMKGHSHVYWYRQLPEEGLKFMVYLQKENIIDESGMPKERFSAEFPKEGPSILRIQQVVRGDSAAYFCASSPPGLGSYGYTFGSGTRLTVV.

This chain links TRBV30 with TRBJ1-3; tentatively, D is TRBD1 (6 bases). Trimming removed 1 base at V and 0 bases at J, with 13 bases between. The CDR3 loop spans 16 amino acids. Germline CDR1 and CDR2: GTSNPN and SVGIG (reference sequence). CDR3 in amino acids: CAWSGQGTISGNTIYF. CDR3 DNA: TGTGCCTGGAGTGGGCAGGGGACAATCTCTGGAAACACCATATATTTT.

This sequence joins TRBV14 and TRBJ2-5, with D perhaps TRBD1 (5 bases). Trimming pared 0 bases from V and 6 bases from J, leaving 11 bases between. The CDR3 covers 14 residues. Germline assignment: CDR1 SGHDN and CDR2 FVKESK. Here the CDR3 DNA reads TGTGCCAGCAGCCAAGATGGGGCGTTACAGACCCAGTACTTC. This codes for CASSQDGALQTQYF.

V is TRBV3-1 (or the pseudogene TRBV3-2) and J is TRBJ1-1; D is unclear. Between the trimmed V and J ends, which lost 3 bases and 2 bases, there was a span of 13 bases. Germline V gene data show CDR1 as LGHDT and CDR2 as YNNKEL (reference sequence). This CDR3 has 15 amino acids. The CDR3 DNA reads TGTGCCAGCAGCCAGAGACCGCAGACAAACACTGAAGCTTTCTTT. Translated, it gives CASSQRPQTNTEAFF.

The DNA for the CDR3 is TGCGCCAGCAGCCAAGTTCCCCACACGAACACTGAAGCTTTCTTT. Translation: CASSQVPHTNTEAFF. The chain carries TRBV4-3 and TRBJ1-1; no definite D call. The germline V gene encodes CDR1 LGHNA and CDR2 YSLEER. V lost 1 base and J lost 1, with 10 bases in between. The CDR3 is 15 residues long.

This chain joins TRBV6-5 and TRBJ1-1; no clear D. Trimming stripped 4 bases from V and 0 bases from J, with 6 bases between. Germline loops: CDR1 MNHEY, CDR2 SVGAGI. This CDR3 is built from 13 residues. In DNA form, the CDR3 reads TGTGCCAGCAGTTTGAGTTTGAACACTGAAGCTTTCTTT. Protein sequence: CASSLSLNTEAFF.